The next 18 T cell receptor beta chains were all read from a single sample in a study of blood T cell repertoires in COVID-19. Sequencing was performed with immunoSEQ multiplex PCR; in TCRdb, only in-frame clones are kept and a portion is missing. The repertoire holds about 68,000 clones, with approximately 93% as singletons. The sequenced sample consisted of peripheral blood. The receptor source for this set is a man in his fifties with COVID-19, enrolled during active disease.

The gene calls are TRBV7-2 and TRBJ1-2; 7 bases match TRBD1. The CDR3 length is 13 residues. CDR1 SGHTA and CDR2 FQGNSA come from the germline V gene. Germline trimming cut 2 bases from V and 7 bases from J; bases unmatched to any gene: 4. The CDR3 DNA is TGTGCCAGCAGCTTACAGGGGGTTGCTGGCTACACCTTC. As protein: CASSLQGVAGYTF.

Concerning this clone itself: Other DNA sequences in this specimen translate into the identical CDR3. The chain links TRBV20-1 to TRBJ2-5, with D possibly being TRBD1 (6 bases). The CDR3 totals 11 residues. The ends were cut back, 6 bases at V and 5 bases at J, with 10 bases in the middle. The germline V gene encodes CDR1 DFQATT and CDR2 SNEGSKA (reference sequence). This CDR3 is CSAIRGETQYF. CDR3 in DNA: TGCAGTGCCATAAGGGGGGAGACCCAGTACTTC.

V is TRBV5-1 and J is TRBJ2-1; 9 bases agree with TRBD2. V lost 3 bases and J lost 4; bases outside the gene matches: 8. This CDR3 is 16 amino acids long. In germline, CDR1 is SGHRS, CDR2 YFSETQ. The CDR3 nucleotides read TGCGCCAGCAGCTCCTACTTGCGGGAGGGTTACAATGAGCAGTTCTTC. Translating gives CASSSYLREGYNEQFF.

The CDR3 is CALTLAGVINTEAFF. The CDR3 DNA reads as TGTGCCCTCACCCTGGCAGGGGTCATAAACACTGAAGCTTTCTTT. The J gene is TRBJ1-1, the V gene TRBV6-4; TRBD1 might be the D (6 bases). CDR1 is MRHNA and CDR2 is SNTAGT in the germline V gene. The CDR3 has 15 residues. The ends were cut back, 11 bases at V and 2 bases at J, with 21 bases in the middle.

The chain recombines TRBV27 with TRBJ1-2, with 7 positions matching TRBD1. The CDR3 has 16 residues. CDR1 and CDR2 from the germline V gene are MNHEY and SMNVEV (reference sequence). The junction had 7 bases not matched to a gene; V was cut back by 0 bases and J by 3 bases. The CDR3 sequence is CASSLSYGQADYGYTF. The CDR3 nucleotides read TGTGCCAGCAGTTTATCCTACGGACAGGCGGACTATGGCTACACCTTC.

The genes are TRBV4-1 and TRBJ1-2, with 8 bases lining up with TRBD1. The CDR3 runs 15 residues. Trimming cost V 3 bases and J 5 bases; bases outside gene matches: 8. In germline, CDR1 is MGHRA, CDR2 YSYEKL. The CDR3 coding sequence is TGCGCCAGCAGCCAGAGGGTAGACAGGGGATATGGCTACACCTTC. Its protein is CASSQRVDRGYGYTF.

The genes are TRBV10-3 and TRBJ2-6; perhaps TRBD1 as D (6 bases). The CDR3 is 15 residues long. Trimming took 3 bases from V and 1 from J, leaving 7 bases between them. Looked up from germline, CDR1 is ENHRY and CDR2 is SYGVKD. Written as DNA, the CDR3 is TGTGCCATCAGTGAAGGGGGATCTGGGGCCAACGTCCTGACTTTC. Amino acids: CAISEGGSGANVLTF.

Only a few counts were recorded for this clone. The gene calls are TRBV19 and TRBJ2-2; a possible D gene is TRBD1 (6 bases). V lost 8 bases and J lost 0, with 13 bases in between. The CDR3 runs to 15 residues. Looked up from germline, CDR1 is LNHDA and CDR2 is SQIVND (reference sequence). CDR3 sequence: CASRLTGANTGELFF. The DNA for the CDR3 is TGTGCCAGTCGGTTGACAGGCGCGAACACCGGGGAGCTGTTTTTT.

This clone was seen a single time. The CDR3: CASSYRGGPNTGELFF. The CDR3, as DNA: TGTGCCAGCAGTTATAGGGGGGGCCCGAACACCGGGGAGCTGTTTTTT. The chain recombines TRBV6-7 with TRBJ2-2; D is possibly TRBD2 (7 bases). TRBV6-7 counts as an open reading frame of uncertain function. The germline V and J ends were trimmed by 3 bases and 0 bases, with 11 bases remaining between them. This CDR3 comprises 16 residues.

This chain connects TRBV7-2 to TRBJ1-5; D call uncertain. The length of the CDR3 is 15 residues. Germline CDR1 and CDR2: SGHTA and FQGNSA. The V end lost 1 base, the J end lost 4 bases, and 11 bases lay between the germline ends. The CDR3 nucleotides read TGTGCCAGCAGCTTAGGAAACGGCAGGAATCAGCCCCAGCATTTT. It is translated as CASSLGNGRNQPQHF.

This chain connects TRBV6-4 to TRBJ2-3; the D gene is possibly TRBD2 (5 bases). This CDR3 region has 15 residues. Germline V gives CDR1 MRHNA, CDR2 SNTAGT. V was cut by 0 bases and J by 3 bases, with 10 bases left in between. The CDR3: CASSDSRAETDTQYF. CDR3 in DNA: TGTGCCAGCAGTGACTCGAGAGCGGAGACAGATACGCAGTATTTT.

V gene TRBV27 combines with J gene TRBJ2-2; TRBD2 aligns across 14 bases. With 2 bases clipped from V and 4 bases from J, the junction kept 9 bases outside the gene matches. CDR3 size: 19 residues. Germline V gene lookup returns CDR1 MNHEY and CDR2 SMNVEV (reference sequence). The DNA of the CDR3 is TGTGCCAGCAGTTTAGTTCCCCCGGGACTAGCGGGAGCCACCGGGGAGCTGTTTTTT. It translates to CASSLVPPGLAGATGELFF.

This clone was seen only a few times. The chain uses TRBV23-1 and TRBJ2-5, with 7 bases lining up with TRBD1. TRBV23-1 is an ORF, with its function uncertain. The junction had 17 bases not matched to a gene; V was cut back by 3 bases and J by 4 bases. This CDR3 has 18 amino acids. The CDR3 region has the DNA TGCGCCAGCAGTCACTGGCAGGGGGTGTCCCCCTTGATAGAGACCCAGTACTTC. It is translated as CASSHWQGVSPLIETQYF.

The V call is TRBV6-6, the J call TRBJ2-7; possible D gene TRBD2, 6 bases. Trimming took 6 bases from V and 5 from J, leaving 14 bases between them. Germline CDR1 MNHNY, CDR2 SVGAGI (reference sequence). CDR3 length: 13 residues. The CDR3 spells CASSGGGGNEQYF. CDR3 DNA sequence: TGTGCCAGCAGCGGGGGAGGAGGAAACGAGCAGTACTTC.

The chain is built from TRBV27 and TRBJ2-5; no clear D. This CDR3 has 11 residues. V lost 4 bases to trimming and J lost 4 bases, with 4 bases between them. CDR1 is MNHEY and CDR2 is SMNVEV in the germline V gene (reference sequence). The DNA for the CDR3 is TGTGCCAGCAGTTATCTAGAGACCCAGTACTTC. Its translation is CASSYLETQYF.

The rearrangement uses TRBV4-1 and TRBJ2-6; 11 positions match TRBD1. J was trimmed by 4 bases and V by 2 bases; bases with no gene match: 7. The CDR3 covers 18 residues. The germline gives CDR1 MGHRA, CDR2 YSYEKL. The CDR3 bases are TGCGCCAGCAGCCAATTTGGACAGGGGGCGGGAGGGGCCAACGTCCTGACTTTC. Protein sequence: CASSQFGQGAGGANVLTF.

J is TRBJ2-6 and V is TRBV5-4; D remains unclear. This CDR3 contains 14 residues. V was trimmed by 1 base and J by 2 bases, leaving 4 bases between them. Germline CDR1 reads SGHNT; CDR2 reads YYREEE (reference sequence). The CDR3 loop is CASSLTAGANVLTF. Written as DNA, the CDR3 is TGTGCCAGCAGCTTGACTGCTGGGGCCAACGTCCTGACTTTC.

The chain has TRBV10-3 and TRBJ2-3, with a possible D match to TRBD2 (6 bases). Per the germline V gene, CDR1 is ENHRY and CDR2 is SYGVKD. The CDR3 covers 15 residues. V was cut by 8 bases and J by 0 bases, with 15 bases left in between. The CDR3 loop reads CAIGGNITSTDTQYF. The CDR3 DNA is TGTGCCATCGGCGGGAACATTACTAGCACAGATACGCAGTATTTT.